These 30 T cell receptor beta chains came from one sample sequenced in a study of cytomegalovirus exposure and HLA in healthy donors. The PCR employed 60 Vbeta primers together with 13 Jbeta primers. Data came from immunoSEQ multiplex PCR; TCRdb stores just in-frame clones and leaves some out. The top ten hold 1.5% of the sample, which has some 180,000 clones, 82% seen once. The sequencing input was PBMCs. These TCRs come from a man in his forties or fifties in good health and CMV-seronegative.

The chain couples TRBV11-3 to TRBJ1-6; D might be TRBD1 (6 bases). This CDR3 region has 17 residues. Trimming pared 1 base from V and 2 bases from J, leaving 12 bases between. Germline V gives CDR1 SGHNT, CDR2 YENEEA. Written as DNA, the CDR3 is TGTGCCAGCAGCTTAGTTGCGGGGGCCACCTATAATTCACCCCTCCACTTT. Its protein product is CASSLVAGATYNSPLHF.

The chain recombines TRBV27 with TRBJ1-5; the D gene is possibly TRBD1 (5 bases). Germline V CDR1 and CDR2: MNHEY, SMNVEV (reference sequence). V lost 2 bases to trimming and J lost 0 bases, with 17 bases between them. There are 18 residues in the CDR3. The CDR3 DNA reads as TGTGCCAGCAGTTTAGTTGGCCAGGGCTTGTATAGCAATCAGCCCCAGCATTTT. This sequence encodes CASSLVGQGLYSNQPQHF.

The chain employs TRBV10-3 and TRBJ2-5; 8 bases agree with TRBD1. J was trimmed by 5 bases and V by 4 bases; bases with no gene match: 3. The V gene's germline CDR1 is ENHRY and CDR2 SYGVKD. The CDR3 runs 13 residues. CDR3 sequence (DNA): TGTGCCATCAGTGGGACAGGGAGGGAGACCCAGTACTTC. Translated, it gives CAISGTGRETQYF.

In DNA, the CDR3 is TGCGCCAGCAGCTACGAGGGGGCCCAGTACTTC. It encodes CASSYEGAQYF. The rearrangement joins TRBV5-1 to TRBJ2-5; possibly TRBD1 for D (6 bases). CDR1 SGHRS and CDR2 YFSETQ come from the germline V gene. The CDR3 has 11 residues. V dropped 3 bases and J dropped 9 bases, with 9 bases sitting between them.

The chain combines TRBV11-2 with TRBJ2-7, with 11 positions matching TRBD2. Germline V CDR1 and CDR2: SGHAT, FQNNGV. The CDR3 spans 16 residues. Germline trimming cut 4 bases from V and 0 bases from J; bases unmatched to any gene: 5. This CDR3 reads CASSSSGTSGSYEQYF. The CDR3 coding sequence is TGTGCCAGCAGCTCCTCCGGGACTAGCGGCTCCTACGAGCAGTACTTC.

This chain joins TRBV7-2 and TRBJ1-1, with 7 bases fitting TRBD1. Trimming took 5 bases from V and 5 from J; bases not matched to a gene: 11. In germline, CDR1 is SGHTA, CDR2 FQGNSA. The length of the CDR3 is 15 residues. The DNA for the CDR3 is TGTGCCAGCAGCCTACGACAGGGTACCTCTACTGAAGCTTTCTTT. This codes for CASSLRQGTSTEAFF. Complete variable domain (other parts from reference TRBV7-2 and TRBJ1-1): GAGVSQSPSNKVTEKGKDVELRCDPISGHTALYWYRQSLGQGLEFLIYFQGNSAPDKSGLPSDRFSAERTGGSVSTLTIQRTQQEDSAVYLCASSLRQGTSTEAFFGQGTRLTVV.

The chain joins TRBV18 to TRBJ1-2; a possible D gene is TRBD1 (6 bases). The CDR3 extends over 13 amino acids. Germline values: CDR1 KGHSH, CDR2 LQKENI. Trimming took off 2 bases at V and 4 bases at J, with 8 bases between the two ends. For the CDR3, the DNA is TGTGCCAGCTCACCAGACAGGACCTATGGCTACACCTTC. Translation gives CASSPDRTYGYTF.

The count of this clone is one. The chain combines TRBV5-1 with TRBJ2-7, with a possible D match to TRBD2 (5 bases). Germline CDR1 is SGHRS and CDR2 is YFSETQ. The CDR3 has 15 residues. V shed 0 bases and J shed 0 bases, with 10 bases lying between them. The CDR3 DNA reads TGCGCCAGCAGCTTGGCGACGGGGAGCTCCTACGAGCAGTACTTC. Protein: CASSLATGSSYEQYF.

The V gene is TRBV5-1, the J gene TRBJ2-1; maybe TRBD1 (6 bases). Trimming left V 4 bases short and J 8 bases short, with 19 bases between. This CDR3 region has 15 residues. Germline V lookup: CDR1 SGHRS, CDR2 YFSETQ. The CDR3 protein is CASSPPRGPWDEQFF. The CDR3 nucleotides are TGCGCCAGCAGCCCCCCCAGGGGTCCTTGGGATGAGCAGTTCTTC. The full variable domain, rest sourced from reference TRBV5-1 and TRBJ2-1, is KAGVTQTPRYLIKTRGQQVTLSCSPISGHRSVSWYQQTPGQGLQFLFEYFSETQRNKGNFPGRFSGRQFSNSRSEMNVSTLELGDSALYLCASSPPRGPWDEQFFGPGTRLTVL.

The gene calls are TRBV7-9 and TRBJ2-1; D is ambiguous. The V and J ends lost 6 bases and 4 bases respectively, with 10 bases between them. The CDR3 runs 13 residues. Germline values: CDR1 SEHNR, CDR2 FQNEAQ (reference sequence). The CDR3, as DNA: TGTGCCAGCAGACCCGAGGCGTACAATGAGCAGTTCTTC. Protein: CASRPEAYNEQFF.

This clone was picked up one time. DNA of the CDR3: TGTGCCAGCAGTTTTTTCAAGCAGAAGGCGGCATACGAGCAGTACTTC. Amino acids: CASSFFKQKAAYEQYF. V gene TRBV6-5 combines with J gene TRBJ2-7; D is uncertain. There are 16 residues in the CDR3. V shed 4 bases and J shed 4 bases, with 20 bases lying between them. Germline V CDR1 and CDR2: MNHEY, SVGAGI.

The rearrangement joins TRBV4-3 to TRBJ1-5, with 12 bases lining up with TRBD1. J lost 9 bases, V lost 0 bases, and 6 bases had no gene match. The CDR3 sequence is 16 residues long. Per germline, CDR1 LGHNA and CDR2 YSLEER. CDR3 in DNA: TGCGCCAGCAGCCAAGATCTTGGGACAGGGGGCCTGCCCCAGCATTTT. As protein: CASSQDLGTGGLPQHF.

A few counts support this clone. This chain links TRBV9 with TRBJ2-5; D is perhaps TRBD2 (6 bases). Germline V lookup: CDR1 SGDLS, CDR2 YYNGEE. The CDR3 is 15 residues long. V lost 0 bases and J 1 base, leaving 10 bases between the germline ends. CDR3 in DNA: TGTGCCAGCAGCGTAGTGGGCGGGGCCCAAGAGACCCAGTACTTC. Translating gives CASSVVGGAQETQYF.

The V call is TRBV4-3, the J call TRBJ1-2, with TRBD1 identical over 7 bases. Germline V gene lookup returns CDR1 LGHNA and CDR2 YSLEER. CDR3 length: 16 amino acids. J gave up 9 bases and V 0 bases, and 13 bases lay outside the gene matches. The CDR3 sequence: CASSQDTGTAGRSYTF. The DNA for the CDR3 is TGCGCCAGCAGCCAAGATACCGGGACAGCTGGGCGAAGCTACACCTTC.

This clone was counted between two and nine times. The rearrangement links TRBV7-9 to TRBJ2-5; 9 bases agree with TRBD1. The V segment lost 2 bases and the J segment 7 bases; nucleotides outside the gene matches: 8. Germline assignment: CDR1 SEHNR and CDR2 FQNEAQ (reference sequence). CDR3 length: 15 residues. CDR3 coding DNA: TGTGCCAGCAGCTTAAGGACAGGGGAGGAAGGGACCCAGTACTTC. This codes for CASSLRTGEEGTQYF.

The chain couples TRBV7-2 to TRBJ2-5; 10 nucleotides line up with TRBD2. The germline gives CDR1 SGHTA, CDR2 FQGNSA. Trimming cost V 3 bases and J 5 bases; bases outside gene matches: 6. This CDR3 has 15 residues. CDR3 DNA sequence: TGTGCCAGCAGCTTTGGCCTAGCGGGGGAGGAGACCCAGTACTTC. Protein sequence: CASSFGLAGEETQYF.

The rearrangement joins TRBV7-8 to TRBJ1-3; 8 positions agree with TRBD1. The V gene's germline CDR1 is SGHVS and CDR2 FQNEAQ. The ends lost 5 bases at V and 4 bases at J; junction bases unmatched: 7. This CDR3 spans 15 amino acids. The CDR3 DNA reads as TGTGCCAGCAGCGGCGACAGACAGGGGGGAAACACCATATATTTT. It translates to CASSGDRQGGNTIYF.

With respect to this clone: Sequence at one end of the junction differs from germline and may be a read error. The rearrangement joins TRBV28 to TRBJ2-7; no clear D. The V gene's germline CDR1 is MDHEN and CDR2 SYDVKM. This CDR3 contains 14 residues. Written as DNA, the CDR3 is TGTGCCAGCAGCCCCCCGGCGCAACACTACGAGCAGTGCTTC. Encoded protein: CASSPPAQHYEQCF.

In DNA form, the CDR3 reads TGTGCCAGCAGTAGGGACCGGACAGCTAACTATGGCTACACCTTC. It encodes CASSRDRTANYGYTF. The chain links TRBV2 to TRBJ1-2, with D possibly matching TRBD1 (6 bases). Per the germline V gene, CDR1 is SNHLY and CDR2 is FYNNEI. V dropped 5 bases and J dropped 0 bases, with 13 bases sitting between them. The CDR3 is 15 residues long.

The rearrangement links TRBV15 to TRBJ1-1; 10 nucleotides align to TRBD1. The germline V gene encodes CDR1 LNHNV and CDR2 YYDKDF (reference sequence). CDR3 size: 16 residues. Losses at the gene ends were 5 bases for V and 3 bases for J; bases not matched to a gene: 9. Here the CDR3 DNA reads TGTGCCACCAGCCCCCGGGACAGGGGAGGCGACACTGAAGCTTTCTTT. Residues: CATSPRDRGGDTEAFF.

This clone was found a few times. The gene calls are TRBV5-4 and TRBJ2-7, with 11 positions matching TRBD2. CDR1 SGHNT and CDR2 YYREEE come from the germline V gene (reference sequence). Unmatched junction bases numbered 5, after V lost 3 bases and J lost 3 bases. CDR3 length: 15 residues. The CDR3 DNA follows: TGTGCCAGCAGCTACGGGACTAGCGGACTCTACGAGCAGTACTTC. This codes for CASSYGTSGLYEQYF.

J is TRBJ2-5 and V is TRBV7-3; 7 bases match TRBD2. Germline V gives CDR1 SGHTA, CDR2 FQGTGA. This CDR3 is 17 amino acids long. Trimming at V came to 2 bases and at J to 5 bases, leaving 14 bases not matched to a gene. Written as DNA, the CDR3 is TGTGCCAGCAGCTTAGGTTCGGGGGAGGGCCGTTGGGAGACCCAGTACTTC. Protein sequence: CASSLGSGEGRWETQYF. Combining the CDR3 with reference TRBV7-3 and TRBJ2-5 gives the whole variable domain GAGVSQTPSNKVTEKGKYVELRCDPISGHTALYWYRQSLGQGPEFLIYFQGTGAADDSGLPNDRFFAVRPEGSVSTLKIQRTERGDSAVYLCASSLGSGEGRWETQYFGPGTRLLVL.

The chain recombines TRBV2 with TRBJ1-5; TRBD1 matches at 7 bases. This CDR3 region has 16 residues. CDR1 SNHLY and CDR2 FYNNEI come from the germline V gene. J gave up 2 bases and V 7 bases, and 11 bases lay outside the gene matches. The DNA of the CDR3 is TGTGCCAGCAAGGACGACAGGGCGGCGGGCAATCAGCCCCAGCATTTT. The encoded protein is CASKDDRAAGNQPQHF. Using reference TRBV2 and TRBJ1-5 for the parts outside the CDR3, the full variable domain is EPEVTQTPSHQVTQMGQEVILRCVPISNHLYFYWYRQILGQKVEFLVSFYNNEISEKSEIFDDQFSVERPDGSNFTLKIRSTKLEDSAMYFCASKDDRAAGNQPQHFGDGTRLSIL.

The V and J genes are TRBV13 and TRBJ1-5; 8 bases agree with TRBD1. The germline gives CDR1 PRHDT, CDR2 FYEKMQ (reference sequence). The CDR3 has 18 residues. Germline trimming cut 4 bases from V and 2 bases from J; bases unmatched to any gene: 13. The CDR3, as DNA: TGTGCCAGCAGCTCCCGGGACAGGACCGAACTAGGCAATCAGCCCCAGCATTTT. This translates into CASSSRDRTELGNQPQHF.

The V and J genes are TRBV4-1 and TRBJ1-1; no definite D call. Germline V CDR1 and CDR2: MGHRA, YSYEKL. The CDR3 loop spans 13 amino acids. Trimming removed 4 bases at V and 5 bases at J, with 11 bases between. The CDR3 protein is CASSLASRTEAFF. In nucleotides, the CDR3 is TGCGCCAGCAGCCTCGCGAGCCGGACTGAAGCTTTCTTT.

This chain connects TRBV9 to TRBJ2-3; perhaps TRBD2 as D (5 bases). The V end lost 0 bases, the J end lost 5 bases, and 13 bases lay between the germline ends. The CDR3 has 15 amino acids. The germline V gene encodes CDR1 SGDLS and CDR2 YYNGEE. The CDR3 loop reads CASSVVSEGIDTQYF. The CDR3 DNA sequence: TGTGCCAGCAGCGTAGTTAGCGAGGGAATAGATACGCAGTATTTT.

This chain joins TRBV7-2 and TRBJ2-5; no definite D call. Germline loops: CDR1 SGHTA, CDR2 FQGNSA. Trimming took 5 bases from V and 4 from J, leaving 5 bases between them. The CDR3 is made up of 11 amino acids. The CDR3 here is CASSLTETQYF. The CDR3 nucleotides read TGTGCCAGCAGCCTAACAGAGACCCAGTACTTC.

This clone was observed a few times. This chain joins TRBV5-8 and TRBJ2-5; perhaps TRBD1 as D (5 bases). Germline CDR1 and CDR2: SGHTS and YDEGEE. V dropped 0 bases and J dropped 1 base, with 7 bases sitting between them. The CDR3 contains 14 residues. This CDR3 reads CASSLDQGQETQYF. CDR3 DNA: TGTGCCAGCAGCTTGGATCAGGGCCAAGAGACCCAGTACTTC. Full variable domain (missing parts from reference TRBV5-8 and TRBJ2-5): EAGVTQSPTHLIKTRGQQATLRCSPISGHTSVYWYQQALGLGLQFLLWYDEGEERNRGNFPPRFSGRQFPNYSSELNVNALELEDSALYLCASSLDQGQETQYFGPGTRLLVL.

The J gene is TRBJ1-1, the V gene TRBV28, with TRBD1 matching over 8 bases. Looked up from germline, CDR1 is MDHEN and CDR2 is SYDVKM. Trimming removed 5 bases from V and 3 bases from J; junction bases left unmatched: 5. The CDR3 extends over 14 amino acids. CDR3 DNA: TGTGCCAGCAGTACCTTGACAGGGGACACTGAAGCTTTCTTT. It is translated as CASSTLTGDTEAFF.

The CDR3 reads CNAGGQPQHF. CDR3 nucleotide sequence: TGCAACGCCGGAGGTCAGCCCCAGCATTTT. The chain combines TRBV20-1 with TRBJ1-5; D gene unclear. The CDR3 contains 10 residues. Germline CDR1 is DFQATT and CDR2 is SNEGSKA (reference sequence).